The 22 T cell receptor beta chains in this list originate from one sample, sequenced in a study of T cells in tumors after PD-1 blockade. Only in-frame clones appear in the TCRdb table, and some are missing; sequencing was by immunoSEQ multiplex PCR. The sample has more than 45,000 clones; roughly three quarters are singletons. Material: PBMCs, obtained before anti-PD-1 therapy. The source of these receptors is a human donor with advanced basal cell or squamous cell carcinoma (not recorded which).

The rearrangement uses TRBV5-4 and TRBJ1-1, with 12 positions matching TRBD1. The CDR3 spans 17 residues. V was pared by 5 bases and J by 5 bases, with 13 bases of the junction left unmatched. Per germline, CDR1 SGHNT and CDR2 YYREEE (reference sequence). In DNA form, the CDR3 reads TGTGCCAGCAGTCCGGGACAGGGGGCTTCATGGGGGACTGAAGCTTTCTTT. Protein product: CASSPGQGASWGTEAFF.

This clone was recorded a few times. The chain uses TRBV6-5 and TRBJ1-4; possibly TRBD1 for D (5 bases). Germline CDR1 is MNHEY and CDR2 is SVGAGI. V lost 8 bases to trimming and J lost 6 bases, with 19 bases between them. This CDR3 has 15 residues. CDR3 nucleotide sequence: TGTGCCAGCCGCAGCGGCCACCAGGGATATGAAAAACTGTTTTTT. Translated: CASRSGHQGYEKLFF.

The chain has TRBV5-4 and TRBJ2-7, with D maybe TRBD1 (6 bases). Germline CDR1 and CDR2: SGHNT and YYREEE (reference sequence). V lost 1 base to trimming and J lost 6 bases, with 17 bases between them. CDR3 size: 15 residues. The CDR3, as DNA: TGTGCCAGCAGCTTGATGGGGGCAAGAACGGGCGAGCAGTACTTC. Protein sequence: CASSLMGARTGEQYF.

For the CDR3, the DNA is TGTGCCAGCAGCCAAGAGGATATAATAACGAACACTGAAGCTTTCTTT. Its translation is CASSQEDIITNTEAFF. J is TRBJ1-1 and V is TRBV4-2; D uncertain. In germline, CDR1 is LGHNA, CDR2 YNFKEQ. Trimming left V 0 bases short and J 1 base short, with 12 bases between. This CDR3 is 16 amino acids long.

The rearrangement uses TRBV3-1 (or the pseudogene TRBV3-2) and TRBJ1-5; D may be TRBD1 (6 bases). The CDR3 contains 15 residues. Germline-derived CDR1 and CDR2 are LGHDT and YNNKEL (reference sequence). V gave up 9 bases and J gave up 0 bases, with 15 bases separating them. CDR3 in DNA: TGTGCCAGTTCCACCCAGGGACATAGCAATCAGCCCCAGCATTTT. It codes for CASSTQGHSNQPQHF.

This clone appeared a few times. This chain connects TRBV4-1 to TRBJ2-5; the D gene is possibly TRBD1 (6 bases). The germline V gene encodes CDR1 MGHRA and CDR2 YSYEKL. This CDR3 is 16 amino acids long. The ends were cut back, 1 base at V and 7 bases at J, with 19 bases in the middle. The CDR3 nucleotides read TGCGCCAGCAGCCAAGTATTCGACAGGTTCAGGGGGACCCAGTACTTC. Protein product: CASSQVFDRFRGTQYF.

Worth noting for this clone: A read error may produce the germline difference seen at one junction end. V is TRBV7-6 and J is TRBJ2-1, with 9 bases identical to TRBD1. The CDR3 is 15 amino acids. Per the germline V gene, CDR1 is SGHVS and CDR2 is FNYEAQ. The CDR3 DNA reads TGTGTCAGCAGCTTCGGGACAGGGCCCTTAAATGAGCAGTTCTTC. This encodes CVSSFGTGPLNEQFF. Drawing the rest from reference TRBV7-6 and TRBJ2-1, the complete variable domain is GAGVSQSPRYKVTKRGQDVALRCDPISGHVSLYWYRQALGQGPEFLTYFNYEAQQDKSGLPNDRFSAERPEGSISTLTIQRTEQRDSAMYRCVSSFGTGPLNEQFFGPGTRLTVL.

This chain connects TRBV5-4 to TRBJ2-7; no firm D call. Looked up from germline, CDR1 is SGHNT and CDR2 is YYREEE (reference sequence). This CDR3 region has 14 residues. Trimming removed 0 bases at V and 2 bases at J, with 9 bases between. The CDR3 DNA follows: TGTGCCAGCAGCTTGGTAGGACCAACCTACGAGCAGTACTTC. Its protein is CASSLVGPTYEQYF.

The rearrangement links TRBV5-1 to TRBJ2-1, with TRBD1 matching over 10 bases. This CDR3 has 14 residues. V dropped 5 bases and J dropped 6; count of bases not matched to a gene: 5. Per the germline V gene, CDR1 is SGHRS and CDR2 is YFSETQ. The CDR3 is CASRRDRGGNEQFF. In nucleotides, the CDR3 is TGCGCCAGCAGGCGGGACAGGGGAGGCAATGAGCAGTTCTTC.

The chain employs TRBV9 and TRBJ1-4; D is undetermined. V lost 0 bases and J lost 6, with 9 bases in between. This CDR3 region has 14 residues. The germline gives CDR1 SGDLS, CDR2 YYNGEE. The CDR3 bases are TGTGCCAGCAGCGTAGGGGCTTCTTATGAAAAACTGTTTTTT. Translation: CASSVGASYEKLFF.

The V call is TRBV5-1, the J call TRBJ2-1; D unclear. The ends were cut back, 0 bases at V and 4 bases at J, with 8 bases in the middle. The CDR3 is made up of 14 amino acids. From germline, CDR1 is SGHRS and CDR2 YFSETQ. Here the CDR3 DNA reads TGCGCCAGCAGCTTGGAAGTCAGTTACAATGAGCAGTTCTTC. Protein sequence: CASSLEVSYNEQFF.

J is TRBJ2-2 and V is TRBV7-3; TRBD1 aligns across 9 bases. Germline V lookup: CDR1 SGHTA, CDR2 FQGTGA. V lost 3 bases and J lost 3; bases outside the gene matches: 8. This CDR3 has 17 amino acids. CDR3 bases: TGTGCCAGCAGCTTCGGTCCGGGACAGGGCTACACCGGGGAGCTGTTTTTT. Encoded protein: CASSFGPGQGYTGELFF.

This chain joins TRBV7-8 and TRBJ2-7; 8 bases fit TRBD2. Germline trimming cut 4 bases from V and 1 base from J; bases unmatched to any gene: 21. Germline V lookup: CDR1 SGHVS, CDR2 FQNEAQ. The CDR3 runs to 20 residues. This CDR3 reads CASSYPSSASSGGESYEQYF. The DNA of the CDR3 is TGTGCCAGCAGCTACCCCTCGAGCGCCTCAAGCGGGGGAGAATCCTACGAGCAGTACTTC.

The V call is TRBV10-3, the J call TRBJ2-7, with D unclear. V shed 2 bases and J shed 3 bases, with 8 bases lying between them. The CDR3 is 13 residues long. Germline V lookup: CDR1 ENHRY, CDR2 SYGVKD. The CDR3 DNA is TGTGCCATCAGTGAGAGGTCGTACTACGAGCAGTACTTC. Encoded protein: CAISERSYYEQYF.

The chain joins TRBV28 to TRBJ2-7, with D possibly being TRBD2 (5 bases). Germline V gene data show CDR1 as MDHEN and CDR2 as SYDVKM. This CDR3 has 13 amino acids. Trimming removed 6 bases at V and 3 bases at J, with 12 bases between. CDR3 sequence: CASRIARGYEQYF. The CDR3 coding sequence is TGTGCCAGCAGGATAGCCCGGGGCTACGAGCAGTACTTC.

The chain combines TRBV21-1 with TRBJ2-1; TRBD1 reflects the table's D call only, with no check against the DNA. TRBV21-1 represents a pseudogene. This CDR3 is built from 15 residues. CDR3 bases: TGTGCCAGCAGGCCCACAGCCTCTTCCTACAATGAGCAGTTCTTC. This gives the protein CASRPTASSYNEQFF.

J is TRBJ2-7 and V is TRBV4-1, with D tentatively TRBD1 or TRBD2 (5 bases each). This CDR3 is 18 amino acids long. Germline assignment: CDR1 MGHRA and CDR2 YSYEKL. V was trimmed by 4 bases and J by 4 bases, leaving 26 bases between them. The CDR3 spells CASSPTQARDLGAYEQYF. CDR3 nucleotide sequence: TGCGCCAGCAGCCCCACCCAAGCCCGGGACCTAGGGGCTTACGAGCAGTACTTC.

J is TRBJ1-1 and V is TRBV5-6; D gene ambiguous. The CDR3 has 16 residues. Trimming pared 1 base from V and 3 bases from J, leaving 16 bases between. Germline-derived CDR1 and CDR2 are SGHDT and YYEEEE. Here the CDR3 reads CASSLSGLGWDTEAFF. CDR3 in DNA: TGTGCCAGCAGCTTGAGCGGGCTGGGGTGGGACACTGAAGCTTTCTTT.

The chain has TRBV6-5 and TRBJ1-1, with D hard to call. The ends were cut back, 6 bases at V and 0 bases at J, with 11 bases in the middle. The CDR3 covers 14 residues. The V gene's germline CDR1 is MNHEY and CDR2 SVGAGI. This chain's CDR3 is CASRTDGVNTEAFF. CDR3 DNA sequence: TGTGCCAGCAGAACAGACGGAGTGAACACTGAAGCTTTCTTT.

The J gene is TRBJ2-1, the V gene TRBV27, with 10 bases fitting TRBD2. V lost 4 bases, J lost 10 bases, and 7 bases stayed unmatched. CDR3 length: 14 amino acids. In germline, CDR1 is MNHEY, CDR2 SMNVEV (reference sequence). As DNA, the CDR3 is TGTGCCAGCAGTTCGCTAGCGGGAGAAACAGAGCAGTTCTTC. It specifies CASSSLAGETEQFF.

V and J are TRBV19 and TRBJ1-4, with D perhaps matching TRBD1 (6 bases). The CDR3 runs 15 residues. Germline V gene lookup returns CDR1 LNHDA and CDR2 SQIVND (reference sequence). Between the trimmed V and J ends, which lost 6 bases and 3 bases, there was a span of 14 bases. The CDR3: CASRTGTAANEKLFF. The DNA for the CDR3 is TGTGCCAGTAGAACAGGGACGGCAGCTAATGAAAAACTGTTTTTT. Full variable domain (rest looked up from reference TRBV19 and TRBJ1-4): DGGITQSPKYLFRKEGQNVTLSCEQNLNHDAMYWYRQDPGQGLRLIYYSQIVNDFQKGDIAEGYSVSREKKESFPLTVTSAQKNPTAFYLCASRTGTAANEKLFFGSGTQLSVL.

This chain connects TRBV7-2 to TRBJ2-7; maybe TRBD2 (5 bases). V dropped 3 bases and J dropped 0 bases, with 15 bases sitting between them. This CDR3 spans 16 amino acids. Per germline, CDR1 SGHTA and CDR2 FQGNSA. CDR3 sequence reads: CASSFRSEGASYEQYF. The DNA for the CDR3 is TGTGCCAGCAGCTTCCGTAGCGAGGGAGCCTCCTACGAGCAGTACTTC.